Detailed here is one T cell receptor (beta chain). Repertoires were generated with immunoSEQ multiplex PCR, while TCRdb's copy carries only in-frame clones and drops some. Among 94,000 or so clones listed, approximately 87% were seen once. This sample is part of a study of T cell responses to AZD1222 COVID-19 vaccine. With 5 bases removed from V and 8 bases from J, the gap between germline ends came to 7 bases. The CDR3 consists of 11 residues. CDR1 and CDR2 (germline): MNHEY, SVGAGI. The chain carries TRBV6-5 and TRBJ2-1; no firm D call. This receptor was taken from an adult in good health. This specimen was peripheral blood, taken on day 0 of AZD1222 vaccination. CDR3 bases: TGTGCCAGCAGTAACGACTATGAGCAGTTCTTC. Its translation: CASSNDYEQFF.